These T cell receptor beta chains were read from a single sample in a study of blood T cell repertoires in COVID-19. Generated by immunoSEQ multiplex PCR, the TCRdb table keeps only in-frame clones and is missing some. The profile covers almost 95,000 clones, with around 67% appearing a single time and approximately 23% taken by the ten largest. Sequences were obtained from peripheral blood. The receptor set was obtained from a woman aged 60-75 years in a cohort sampled during active or convalescent COVID-19. Both conserved end residues are part of each CDR3. A D gene is named only where the DNA matches it firmly. Some rows have no size entry. The others give once, few or many, or a class for an expanded clone.

TRBV6-5,NA,NA,TRBJ1-1,CASTTDRLGTEAFF,TGTGCCAGCACCACCGACAGGTTGGGAACTGAAGCTTTCTTT
TRBV4-2,TRBD2,few,TRBJ2-3,CASATSGGTDTQYF,TGTGCCAGCGCGACTAGCGGGGGCACAGATACGCAGTATTTT
TRBV2,NA,NA,TRBJ2-5,CASKLQGGETQYF,TGTGCCAGCAAGCTACAGGGTGGAGAGACCCAGTACTTC
TRBV5-1,NA,NA,TRBJ2-1,CASSLPGVNEQFF,TGCGCCAGCAGCTTGCCCGGGGTTAATGAGCAGTTCTTC
TRBV28,NA,NA,TRBJ1-1,CASSLGRTGNTEAFF,TGTGCCAGCAGTTTGGGGCGGACGGGGAACACTGAAGCTTTCTTT
TRBV19,NA,NA,TRBJ2-5,CASSMESGGRETQYF,TGTGCCAGTAGTATGGAATCGGGGGGCCGGGAGACCCAGTACTTC
TRBV9,TRBD1,NA,TRBJ1-2,CASSVARTGFGYTF,TGTGCCAGCAGCGTAGCCCGGACAGGGTTTGGCTACACCTTC
TRBV18,TRBD1,NA,TRBJ2-7,CASSPPGGFDKYF,TGTGCCAGCTCACCTCCAGGGGGCTTTGATAAGTACTTC
TRBV19,NA,NA,TRBJ1-5,CASSIGTVLNQPQHF,TGTGCCAGTAGTATAGGGACAGTTTTAAATCAGCCCCAGCATTTT
TRBV6-5,NA,NA,TRBJ1-6,CASSSQGWNSPLHF,TGTGCCAGCAGCTCGCAGGGATGGAATTCACCCCTCCACTTT
TRBV7-2,TRBD1,few,TRBJ1-5,CASSLGDRGNQPQHF,TGTGCCAGCAGCTTAGGGGACAGGGGCAATCAGCCCCAGCATTTT
TRBV7-2,TRBD2,NA,TRBJ2-3,CASSPRGLAGGGGDTQYF,TGTGCCAGCAGCCCTCGCGGCCTAGCGGGGGGAGGAGGAGATACGCAGTATTTT
TRBV2,TRBD1,NA,TRBJ2-1,CASRAGTGAYNEQFF,TGTGCCAGCAGGGCCGGGACAGGGGCCTACAATGAGCAGTTCTTC
TRBV5-1,NA,NA,TRBJ2-1,CASSRDSVGNNEQFF,TGCGCCAGCAGCCGAGACAGTGTGGGGAACAATGAGCAGTTCTTC
TRBV4-2,TRBD1,once,TRBJ1-2,CASSQLSSGGYGYTF,TGTGCCAGCAGCCAGTTGTCCTCAGGGGGCTATGGCTACACCTTC
TRBV10-3,TRBD2,NA,TRBJ2-7,CASAGGSYEQYF,TGTGCCTCCGCGGGGGGGAGCTACGAGCAGTACTTC
TRBV2,NA,NA,TRBJ2-2,CASSEASGFTGELFF,TGTGCCAGCAGTGAAGCGTCGGGGTTCACCGGGGAGCTGTTTTTT